A single sample is the source of the 5 T cell receptor beta chains below, sequenced in a study of T cells in Graves' hyperthyroidism and ophthalmopathy. What was amplified from RNA transcripts were TCR beta CDR3 regions. With the HTBI primer set, the TCR CDR3 went through a first round of RT-PCR. TCRdb ran MiXCR on the multiplex PCR reads and lists one entry per CDR3 protein. The sample contains about 480,000 distinct CDR3 sequences, roughly 25% of which appear only once. Sequenced sample: blood. These receptors were obtained from a woman in her twenties or thirties with Graves' ophthalmopathy.

This clonotype was counted at least ten times. The genes are TRBV20-1 and TRBJ1-3, with D perhaps TRBD1 (5 bases). The CDR3 contains 14 residues. V was pared by 2 bases and J by 3 bases, with 11 bases between. Germline V lookup: CDR1 DFQATT, CDR2 SNEGSKA (reference sequence). The CDR3 DNA follows: TGCAGTGCTAGACGTCGGGACTTTGGAAACACCATATATTTT. Protein sequence: CSARRRDFGNTIYF.

This clonotype has at least ten counts. The chain combines TRBV27 with TRBJ2-7; 10 nucleotides align to TRBD1. The germline gives CDR1 MNHEY, CDR2 SMNVEV (reference sequence). This CDR3 has 14 residues. J was trimmed by 3 bases and V by 6 bases; bases with no gene match: 5. CDR3 loop: CASSRTGGHYEQYF. CDR3 in DNA: TGTGCCAGCAGCCGGACAGGGGGACACTACGAGCAGTACTTC.

This clonotype was counted ten times or more. The chain combines TRBV29-1 with TRBJ1-1; unclear D gene. This CDR3 has 12 amino acids. Trimming left V 6 bases short and J 3 bases short, with 11 bases between. Germline lookup yields CDR1 SQVTM and CDR2 ANQGSEA. The CDR3: CSVSDAYTEAFF. CDR3 bases: TGCAGCGTCTCCGACGCGTACACTGAAGCTTTCTTT.

This clonotype was counted a single time. The chain joins TRBV11-2 to TRBJ1-1; 11 nucleotides match TRBD1. V gave up 5 bases and J gave up 10 bases; unmatched junction bases: 9. The CDR3 is made up of 14 amino acids. Germline V gene data show CDR1 as SGHAT and CDR2 as FQNNGV. Written as DNA, the CDR3 is TGTGCCAGCAGCCCCGGGACAGGGGGGTTAGGAGCTTTCTTT. Amino acids: CASSPGTGGLGAFF.

This clonotype was seen a few times. The V gene is TRBV11-2, the J gene TRBJ2-5; 7 bases are a match to TRBD1. V shed 3 bases, J shed 8 bases, and the junction held 6 bases outside the gene matches. Germline CDR1 reads SGHAT; CDR2 reads FQNNGV. The CDR3 covers 13 residues. The CDR3 reads CASSFGQAGTQYF. The CDR3 DNA is TGTGCCAGCAGCTTTGGACAGGCCGGAACCCAGTACTTC.